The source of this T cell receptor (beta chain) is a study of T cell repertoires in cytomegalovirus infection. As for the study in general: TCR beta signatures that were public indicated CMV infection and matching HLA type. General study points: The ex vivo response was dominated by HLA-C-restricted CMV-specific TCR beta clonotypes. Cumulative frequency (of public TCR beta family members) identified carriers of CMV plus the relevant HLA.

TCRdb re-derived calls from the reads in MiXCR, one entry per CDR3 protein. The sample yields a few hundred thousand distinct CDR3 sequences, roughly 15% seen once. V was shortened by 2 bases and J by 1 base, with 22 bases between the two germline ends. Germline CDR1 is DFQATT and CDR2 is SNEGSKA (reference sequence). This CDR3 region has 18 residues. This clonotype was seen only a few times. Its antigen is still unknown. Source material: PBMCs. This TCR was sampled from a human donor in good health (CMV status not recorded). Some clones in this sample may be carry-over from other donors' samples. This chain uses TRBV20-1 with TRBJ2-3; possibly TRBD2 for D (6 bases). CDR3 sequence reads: CSARWWGDWRGGTDTQYF. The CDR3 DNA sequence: TGCAGTGCTAGATGGTGGGGGGACTGGAGGGGTGGCACAGATACGCAGTATTTT.